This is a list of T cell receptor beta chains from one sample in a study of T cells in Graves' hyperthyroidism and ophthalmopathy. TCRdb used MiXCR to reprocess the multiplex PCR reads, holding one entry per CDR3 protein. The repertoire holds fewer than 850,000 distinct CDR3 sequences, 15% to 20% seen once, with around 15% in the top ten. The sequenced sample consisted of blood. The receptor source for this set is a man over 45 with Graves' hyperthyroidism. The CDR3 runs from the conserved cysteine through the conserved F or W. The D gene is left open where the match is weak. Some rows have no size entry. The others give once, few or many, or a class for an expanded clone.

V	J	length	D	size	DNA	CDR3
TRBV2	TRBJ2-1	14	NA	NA	TGTGCCATCATGAGACGGGAGTGGGGCAATGAGCAGTTCTTC	CAIMRREWGNEQFF
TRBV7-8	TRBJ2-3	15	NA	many	TGTGCCAGCAGCTTAGGGAGGGGATTAACAGATACGCAGTATTTT	CASSLGRGLTDTQYF
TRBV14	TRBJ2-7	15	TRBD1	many	TGTGCCAGCGGCCGACCGGGACAGGGCTTTTACGAGCAGTACTTC	CASGRPGQGFYEQYF
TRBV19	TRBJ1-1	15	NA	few	TGTGCCAGTAGTTCTGCGGGCAGGGGACGGGCTGAAGCTTTCTTT	CASSSAGRGRAEAFF
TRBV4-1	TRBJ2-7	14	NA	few	TGCGCCAGCAGCCAAGTAGAAGGGGCGGGCGAGCAGTACTTC	CASSQVEGAGEQYF
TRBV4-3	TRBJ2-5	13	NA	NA	TGCGCCAGCAGCCAAGACTCCCAGGAGACCCAGTACTTC	CASSQDSQETQYF
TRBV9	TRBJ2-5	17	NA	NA	TGTGCCAGCAGCGTAAGTGGAAGAGGCGGAGCTCAAGAGACCCAGTACTTC	CASSVSGRGGAQETQYF
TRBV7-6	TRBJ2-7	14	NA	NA	TGTGCCAGCAGCTTAGATTTGTGGAGCTACGAGCAGTACTTC	CASSLDLWSYEQYF
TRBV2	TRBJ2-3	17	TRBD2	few	TGTGCCAGCAGTGAACCCTCAGTGATCGCGGGAGGAGATACGCAGTATTTT	CASSEPSVIAGGDTQYF
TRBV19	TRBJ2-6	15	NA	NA	TGTGCCAGTAGTCCCCAGGTAGCTGGGGCCAACGTCCTGACTTTC	CASSPQVAGANVLTF
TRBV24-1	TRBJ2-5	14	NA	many	TGTGCCACCAGTGACCAGGGACACCAAGAGACCCAGTACTTC	CATSDQGHQETQYF
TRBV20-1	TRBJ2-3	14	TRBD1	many	TGCAGTGCTGACCGGGACAGGGTAGCAGATACGCAGTATTTT	CSADRDRVADTQYF
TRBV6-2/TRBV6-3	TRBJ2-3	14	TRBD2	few	TGTGCCAGCACCCCACTAGCGGGAGGAGATACGCAGTATTTT	CASTPLAGGDTQYF
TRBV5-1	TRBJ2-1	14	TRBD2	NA	TGCGCCAGCAGCCGCCGGACTAGCGGGGATGAGCAGTTCTTC	CASSRRTSGDEQFF
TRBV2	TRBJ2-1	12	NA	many	TGTGCCAGCAGTACAGGTTACAATGAGCAGTTCTTC	CASSTGYNEQFF
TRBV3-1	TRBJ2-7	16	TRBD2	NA	TGTGCCAGCAGCCCAGCGTCTAGCGGTGCGTCCTACGAGCAGTACTTC	CASSPASSGASYEQYF
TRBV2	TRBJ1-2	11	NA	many	TGTGCCAGCAGTGTGGACTATGGCTACACCTTC	CASSVDYGYTF
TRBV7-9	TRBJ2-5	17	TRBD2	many	TGTGCCAGCAGCCCAGCTTGGGCTAGCGGAACACAAGAGACCCAGTACTTC	CASSPAWASGTQETQYF
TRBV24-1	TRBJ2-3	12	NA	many	TGTGCCACCAGTGGCCTCACAGATACGCAGTATTTT	CATSGLTDTQYF
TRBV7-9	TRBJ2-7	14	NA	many	TGTGCCAGCAGCTTTCGCTTGGAGTCCTACGAGCAGTACTTC	CASSFRLESYEQYF
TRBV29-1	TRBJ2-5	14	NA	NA	TGCAGCGCATCGACAGGGACTGCAAGGGAGACCCAGTACTTC	CSASTGTARETQYF
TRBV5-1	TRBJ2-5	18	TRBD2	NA	TGCGCCAGCAGCGTGCAAAAACTGGGACTAGCGGGAGCAGAGACCCAGTACTTC	CASSVQKLGLAGAETQYF
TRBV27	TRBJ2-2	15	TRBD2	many	TGTGCCAGCAGTTTAGCCCCTAGCGGGACTGGGGAGCTGTTTTTT	CASSLAPSGTGELFF
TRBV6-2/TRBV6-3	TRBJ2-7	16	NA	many	TGTGCCAGCAGTTACCGAAAGAGCGGGTCGTCCTACGAGCAGTACTTC	CASSYRKSGSSYEQYF
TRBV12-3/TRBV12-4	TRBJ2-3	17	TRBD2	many	TGTGCCAGCAGTTTCTCTAGCGGGAGGGCCCACACAGATACGCAGTATTTT	CASSFSSGRAHTDTQYF
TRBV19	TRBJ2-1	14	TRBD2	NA	TGTGCCAGTAGGACTAGCGGGAGGAGGAATGAGCAGTTCTTC	CASRTSGRRNEQFF
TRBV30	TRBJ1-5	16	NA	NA	TGTGCCTGGAGTGCGGATTCAGGGCTTGGCAATCAGCCCCAGCATTTT	CAWSADSGLGNQPQHF
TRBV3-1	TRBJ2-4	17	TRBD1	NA	TGTGCCAGCAGCCCGGGACAGGTCATAATAGCCAAAAACATTCAGTACTTC	CASSPGQVIIAKNIQYF
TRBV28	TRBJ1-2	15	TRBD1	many	TGTGCCAGCAGTCCGCGGACAGGGGTTCCCTATGGCTACACCTTC	CASSPRTGVPYGYTF
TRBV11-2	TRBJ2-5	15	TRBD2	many	TGTGCCAGCAGATGGTGGCGGGAGGGCCCGGAGACCCAGTACTTC	CASRWWREGPETQYF
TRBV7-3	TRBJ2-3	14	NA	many	TGTGCCAGCAGCTCCCTCCGAGACACAGATACGCAGTATTTT	CASSSLRDTDTQYF
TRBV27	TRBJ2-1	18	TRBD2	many	TGTGCCAGCAGTTTAACTCTTAGCGGGAGGGTCATGAGGGGGGAGCAGTTCTTC	CASSLTLSGRVMRGEQFF
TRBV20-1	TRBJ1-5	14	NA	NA	TGCAGTGCTAGTTCGGCGGGAGGCAATCAGCCCCAGCATTTT	CSASSAGGNQPQHF
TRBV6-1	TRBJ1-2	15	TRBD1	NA	TGTGCCAGCAGTGCGTCCGGACAGGGGTCCTATGGCTACACCTTC	CASSASGQGSYGYTF
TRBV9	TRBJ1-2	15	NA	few	TGTGCCAGCAGCTTTCCCAGGGGTTCCTACTATGGCTACACCTTC	CASSFPRGSYYGYTF
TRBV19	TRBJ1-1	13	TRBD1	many	TGTGCCAGTGGGCGGGACAGGGGCACTGAAGCTTTCTTT	CASGRDRGTEAFF
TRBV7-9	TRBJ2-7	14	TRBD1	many	TGTGCCAGCAGCCCTCGGACAGGGGGCCACGAGCAGTACTTC	CASSPRTGGHEQYF
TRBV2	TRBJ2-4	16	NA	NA	TGTGCCAGCAGTGAGATCAGGGGTCCCGGCAGAAACATTCAGTACTTC	CASSEIRGPGRNIQYF
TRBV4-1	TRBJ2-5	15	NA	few	TGCGCCAGCAGCCAAGATACGGGTGTCCAAGAGACCCAGTACTTC	CASSQDTGVQETQYF
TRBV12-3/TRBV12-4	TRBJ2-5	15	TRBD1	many	TGTGCCAGCAGTTTGGCCAGGGGGTACCAAGAGACCCAGTACTTC	CASSLARGYQETQYF
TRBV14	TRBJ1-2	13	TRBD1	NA	TGTGCCAGCAGCCAGGAGACAGGGAATGGCTACACCTTC	CASSQETGNGYTF
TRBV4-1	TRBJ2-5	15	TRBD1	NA	TGCGCCAGCAGCCAACGGACAGGGGGCCAAGAGACCCAGTACTTC	CASSQRTGGQETQYF
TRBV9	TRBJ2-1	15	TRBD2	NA	TGTGCCAGCAGCGCCCGGGAGGCAACCAACAATGAGCAGTTCTTC	CASSAREATNNEQFF
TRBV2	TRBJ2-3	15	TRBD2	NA	TGTGCCAGCAGCCGGGGGGGGGCTAGCACAGATACGCAGTATTTT	CASSRGGASTDTQYF
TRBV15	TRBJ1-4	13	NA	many	TGTGCCACCAGCAGACCTCTTAATGAAAAACTGTTTTTT	CATSRPLNEKLFF
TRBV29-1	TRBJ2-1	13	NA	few	TGCAGCGGACTAGAGGGAGTCTCCAATGAGCAGTTCTTC	CSGLEGVSNEQFF
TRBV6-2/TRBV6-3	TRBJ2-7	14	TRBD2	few	TGTGCCAGCACCCCTCTAGCGGGAGGTGGCGAGCAGTACTTC	CASTPLAGGGEQYF
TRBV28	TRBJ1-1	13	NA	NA	TGTGTCAGCAGTTTGAGCCTGGGAACTGAAGCTTTCTTT	CVSSLSLGTEAFF
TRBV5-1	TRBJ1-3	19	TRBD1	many	TGCGCCAGCAGCTTAGAATCGACAGGGATTCGCAACTCTGGAAACACCATATATTTT	CASSLESTGIRNSGNTIYF
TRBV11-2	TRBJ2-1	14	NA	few	TGTGCCAGCAGCTCACTAGGCTTCTACAATGAGCAGTTCTTC	CASSSLGFYNEQFF
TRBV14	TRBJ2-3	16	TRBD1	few	TGTGCCAGCAGCCAAGGACAGGGGCGCAGAATCGATACGCAGTATTTT	CASSQGQGRRIDTQYF
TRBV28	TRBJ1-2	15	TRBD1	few	TGTGCCAGCACCTTCCCAACCGGACAGGGGACTGGCTACACCTTC	CASTFPTGQGTGYTF